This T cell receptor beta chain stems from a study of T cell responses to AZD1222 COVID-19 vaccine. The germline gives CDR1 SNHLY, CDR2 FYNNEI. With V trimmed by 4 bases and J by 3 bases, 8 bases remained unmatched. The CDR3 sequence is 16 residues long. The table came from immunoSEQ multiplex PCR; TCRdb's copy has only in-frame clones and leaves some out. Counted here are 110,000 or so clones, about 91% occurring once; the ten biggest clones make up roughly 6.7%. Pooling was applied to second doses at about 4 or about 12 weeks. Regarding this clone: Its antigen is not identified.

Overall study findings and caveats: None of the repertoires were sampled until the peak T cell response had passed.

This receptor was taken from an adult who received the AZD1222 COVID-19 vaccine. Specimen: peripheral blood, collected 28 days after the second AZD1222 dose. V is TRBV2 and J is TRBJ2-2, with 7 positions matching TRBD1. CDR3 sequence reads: CASSGVLQGYTGELFF. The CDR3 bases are TGTGCCAGCAGTGGGGTCTTACAGGGGTACACCGGGGAGCTGTTTTTT.